One and the same sample provided the 23 T cell receptor beta chains below, sequenced in a study of T cell responses to AZD1222 COVID-19 vaccine. Measured with immunoSEQ multiplex PCR; TCRdb has only the in-frame clones, and not every one. The sample has roughly 97,000 clones; approximately 89% are singletons. The starting material was peripheral blood, obtained 28 days after the second dose of the MenACWY control vaccine. These receptor sequences come from an adult who received the MenACWY meningococcal vaccine as a control.

CDR3 region: CASSQRRGSSYGYTF. The CDR3, as DNA: TGTGCCAGCAGCCAAAGAAGGGGAAGCAGCTATGGCTACACCTTC. The chain recombines TRBV14 with TRBJ1-2; a possible D gene is TRBD1 (5 bases). Trimming pared 2 bases from V and 4 bases from J, leaving 14 bases between. The germline gives CDR1 SGHDN, CDR2 FVKESK. The CDR3 spans 15 residues.

The chain combines TRBV6-5 with TRBJ1-1, with D perhaps matching TRBD1 (6 bases). This CDR3 contains 14 residues. V was pared by 6 bases and J by 5 bases, with 16 bases between. Germline values: CDR1 MNHEY, CDR2 SVGAGI. The CDR3 DNA follows: TGTGCCAGCAGGAAACAGGGCCTGGGGACTGAAGCTTTCTTT. Translating it yields CASRKQGLGTEAFF.

This chain uses TRBV19 with TRBJ1-2, with 10 positions matching TRBD1. Per the germline V gene, CDR1 is LNHDA and CDR2 is SQIVND (reference sequence). The trim removed 7 bases at V and 3 bases at J, leaving 8 bases unmatched. The CDR3 contains 15 residues. The CDR3 region is CASKRDRGTHYGYTF. The CDR3 nucleotides read TGTGCCAGTAAAAGGGACAGGGGAACTCACTATGGCTACACCTTC.

CDR3 loop: CASSSPNTRDEQFF. Written as DNA, the CDR3 is TGTGCCAGCAGCTCGCCAAACACAAGGGATGAGCAGTTCTTC. The gene calls are TRBV6-5 and TRBJ2-1; no reliable D call. Trimming removed 6 bases at V and 8 bases at J, with 17 bases between. The CDR3 consists of 14 residues. Per the germline V gene, CDR1 is MNHEY and CDR2 is SVGAGI.

This clone was seen once. V usage is TRBV6-5 and J usage is TRBJ2-7; D is ambiguous. Germline V CDR1 and CDR2: MNHEY, SVGAGI. V lost 5 bases, J lost 7 bases, and 21 bases lay in between. This CDR3 comprises 15 residues. The CDR3 coding sequence is TGTGCCAGCAGTACCCAAGGTGGGTGGGCCGGAGAGCAGTACTTC. This encodes CASSTQGGWAGEQYF.

This CDR3 is CASSLNRGPVNEKLFF. CDR3 nucleotide sequence: TGTGCCAGCAGTTTAAACAGGGGGCCGGTTAATGAAAAACTGTTTTTT. This chain links TRBV28 with TRBJ1-4, with 9 nucleotides matching TRBD1. The CDR3 spans 16 residues. With V trimmed by 2 bases and J by 4 bases, 5 bases remained unmatched. The V gene's germline CDR1 is MDHEN and CDR2 SYDVKM.

The CDR3 is CASRRGEGTSYEQYF. The CDR3 DNA follows: TGTGCCAGCCGACGGGGGGAGGGGACCTCCTACGAGCAGTACTTC. This chain links TRBV9 with TRBJ2-7, with 7 bases lining up with TRBD2. The length of the CDR3 is 15 residues. J lost 0 bases, V lost 7 bases, and 10 bases had no gene match. Germline V gene lookup returns CDR1 SGDLS and CDR2 YYNGEE.

The rearrangement uses TRBV11-1 and TRBJ2-1, with D possibly TRBD2 on 6 matching bases. Germline assignment: CDR1 SGHAT and CDR2 FQDESV (reference sequence). CDR3 length: 12 amino acids. The V end was cut by 5 bases, the J end by 15 bases, with 17 bases between. Here the CDR3 reads CASSPVRGRGFF. CDR3 nucleotide sequence: TGTGCCAGCAGCCCGGTGCGGGGCCGGGGGTTCTTC.

CDR3 amino acids: CASSYGLDGEHYGYTF. CDR3 nucleotides: TGTGCCAGCAGTTACGGCTTAGACGGTGAACACTATGGCTACACCTTC. The J gene is TRBJ1-2, the V gene TRBV6-2 or TRBV6-3, with D uncertain. The length of the CDR3 is 16 residues. The V gene's germline CDR1 is MNHEY and CDR2 SVGEGT. V shed 2 bases and J shed 3 bases, with 16 bases lying between them.

This chain joins TRBV5-1 and TRBJ2-5, with TRBD1 matching over 11 bases. In germline, CDR1 is SGHRS, CDR2 YFSETQ. The ends lost 3 bases at V and 3 bases at J; junction bases unmatched: 1. The CDR3 spans 14 residues. This CDR3 is CASSWGQGEETQYF. The CDR3 coding sequence is TGCGCCAGCAGCTGGGGACAGGGGGAAGAGACCCAGTACTTC. Based on the CDR3 plus reference TRBV5-1 and TRBJ2-5, the full variable domain is KAGVTQTPRYLIKTRGQQVTLSCSPISGHRSVSWYQQTPGQGLQFLFEYFSETQRNKGNFPGRFSGRQFSNSRSEMNVSTLELGDSALYLCASSWGQGEETQYFGPGTRLLVL.

The gene calls are TRBV2 and TRBJ1-5; D might be TRBD1 (5 bases). Germline V gene sequence: CDR1 SNHLY, CDR2 FYNNEI. The CDR3 has 14 residues. The V and J ends lost 1 base and 6 bases respectively, with 10 bases between them. CDR3 coding DNA: TGTGCCAGCAGTGAAGGGGCAGGGAGTCAGCCCCAGCATTTT. It is translated as CASSEGAGSQPQHF.

The chain carries TRBV24-1 and TRBJ1-2; D possibly corresponds to TRBD1 (6 bases). CDR1 KGHDR and CDR2 SFDVKD come from the germline V gene. CDR3 length equals 16 residues. Trimming removed 4 bases at V and 0 bases at J, with 14 bases between. This CDR3 reads CATSDPATGANYGYTF. CDR3 nucleotide sequence: TGTGCCACCAGTGACCCGGCGACAGGCGCTAACTATGGCTACACCTTC.

V is TRBV4-1 and J is TRBJ2-3, with D perhaps matching TRBD1 or TRBD2 (5 bases each). CDR3 length equals 17 residues. The V gene lost 0 bases and the J gene lost 4 bases, with 17 bases spanning the gap. Germline CDR1 MGHRA, CDR2 YSYEKL. DNA of the CDR3: TGCGCCAGCAGCCAAGAAAGATCGGGACCCCGGCCAGATACGCAGTATTTT. Translating it yields CASSQERSGPRPDTQYF.

The rearrangement uses TRBV19 and TRBJ2-5; 7 bases line up with TRBD2. With V trimmed by 4 bases and J by 4 bases, 21 bases remained unmatched. This CDR3 is built from 19 residues. Germline values: CDR1 LNHDA, CDR2 SQIVND (reference sequence). The CDR3 loop reads CASSTPRDQLANIVETQYF. CDR3 DNA sequence: TGTGCCAGTAGTACTCCCCGAGACCAACTAGCGAATATTGTAGAGACCCAGTACTTC.

The chain employs TRBV27 and TRBJ2-3; 11 nucleotides match TRBD2. Germline V gene sequence: CDR1 MNHEY, CDR2 SMNVEV (reference sequence). The CDR3 spans 14 residues. Unmatched junction bases numbered 4, after V lost 5 bases and J lost 6 bases. The CDR3 region is CASSIAGGPDTQYF. The CDR3 DNA reads TGTGCCAGCAGTATAGCGGGGGGGCCGGATACGCAGTATTTT.

The chain has TRBV2 and TRBJ2-2, with TRBD2 matching over 8 bases. Germline trimming cut 9 bases from V and 0 bases from J; bases unmatched to any gene: 9. The CDR3 length is 16 residues. Per the germline V gene, CDR1 is SNHLY and CDR2 is FYNNEI. CDR3: CARSGGQPTNTGELFF. The DNA for the CDR3 is TGTGCCAGGAGCGGGGGCCAACCAACGAACACCGGGGAGCTGTTTTTT.

J is TRBJ2-1 and V is TRBV10-1; TRBD2 matches 10 bases. The CDR3 consists of 15 residues. Germline CDR1 and CDR2: WNHNN and SYGVQD (reference sequence). V lost 5 bases and J lost 6; bases outside the gene matches: 7. This CDR3 reads CASSSSGGRTNEQFF. Written as DNA, the CDR3 is TGCGCCAGCAGTTCTAGCGGGGGCCGTACCAATGAGCAGTTCTTC.

The rearrangement uses TRBV7-8 and TRBJ2-5, with D maybe TRBD1 (7 bases). There are 15 residues in the CDR3. Germline-derived CDR1 and CDR2 are SGHVS and FQNEAQ. Trimming removed 6 bases from V and 2 bases from J, with 16 bases in between. The CDR3 sequence: CASSYSGGMQETQYF. The CDR3 DNA follows: TGTGCCAGCAGTTATTCAGGGGGGATGCAAGAGACCCAGTACTTC.

This clone was recorded only once. The gene calls are TRBV6-1 and TRBJ1-2; D is unresolved. The ends were cut back, 1 base at V and 5 bases at J, with 11 bases in the middle. The germline V gene encodes CDR1 MNHNS and CDR2 SASEGT. The CDR3 is made up of 14 amino acids. CDR3 sequence reads: CASSEGRVRYGYTF. Here the CDR3 DNA reads TGTGCCAGCAGTGAAGGAAGGGTGAGGTATGGCTACACCTTC.

This chain joins TRBV6-5 and TRBJ1-1, with D uncertain. Germline V gene lookup returns CDR1 MNHEY and CDR2 SVGAGI. The V gene lost 6 bases and the J gene lost 1 base, with 6 bases spanning the gap. The CDR3 loop spans 12 amino acids. DNA for the CDR3: TGTGCCAGCAGGAGTACGAACACTGAAGCTTTCTTT. Its protein product is CASRSTNTEAFF.

The V call is TRBV4-2, the J call TRBJ1-5; D is unresolved. The CDR3 length is 13 residues. Germline CDR1 is LGHNA and CDR2 is YNFKEQ. The V and J ends lost 0 bases and 7 bases respectively, with 7 bases between them. In DNA form, the CDR3 reads TGTGCCAGCAGCCAAGAAATCGGCCAGCCCCAGCATTTT. This codes for CASSQEIGQPQHF.

This chain links TRBV5-6 with TRBJ1-5; D is uncertain. Germline assignment: CDR1 SGHDT and CDR2 YYEEEE. The V end was cut by 2 bases, the J end by 3 bases, with 6 bases between. The CDR3 sequence is 13 residues long. The CDR3: CASSFSPNQPQHF. CDR3 sequence (DNA): TGTGCCAGCAGCTTCAGTCCCAATCAGCCCCAGCATTTT.

This chain links TRBV7-3 with TRBJ1-1; TRBD1 aligns across 8 bases. The CDR3 covers 15 residues. CDR1 is SGHTA and CDR2 is FQGTGA in the germline V gene. With V trimmed by 1 base and J by 11 bases, 12 bases remained unmatched. CDR3 amino acids: CASSLSPGQGNEAFF. The CDR3 nucleotides read TGTGCCAGCAGCTTAAGCCCCGGACAGGGAAATGAGGCTTTCTTT.